This T cell receptor (beta chain) was identified in a study of shared clonotypes between healthy human individuals. General study results and limits: The four-donor shared clonotypes exceeded non-shared clonotypes in generation probability, with non-shared ones scoring lower. Relative to memory subsets, naive subsets generally showed larger estimated richness.

Assay: immunoSEQ multiplex PCR; the TCRdb copy retains only in-frame clones and omits some. The top ten hold more than 0.1% of the sample, which has 2 million to 2.5 million clones, roughly 94% seen once. This CDR3 region has 14 residues. The germline CDR1 and CDR2 sequences are GTSNPN and SVGIG (reference sequence). Trimming pared 0 bases from V and 5 bases from J, leaving 14 bases between. About this clone: Its antigen is currently unknown.

J is TRBJ2-7 and V is TRBV30; D is uncertain. The sample taken for sequencing was naive CD4+ T cells sorted from blood. Subset indicated: CD45RA+ positively selected. The clonotype originates from a man between 18 and 35 years old in good health. CDR3 sequence: CAWSVKSIQNEQYF. CDR3 nucleotide sequence: TGTGCCTGGAGTGTAAAAAGTATCCAGAACGAGCAGTACTTC.